The 25 T cell receptor beta chains below come from one sample, sequenced in a study of blood T cell repertoires in COVID-19. The data were produced by immunoSEQ multiplex PCR, yet TCRdb's version contains in-frame clones alone and is incomplete. The repertoire holds approximately 260,000 clones, with about 86% as singletons. The sequenced sample was peripheral blood. The receptors derive from a man aged 18 to 35 with active or convalescent COVID-19.

The gene calls are TRBV18 and TRBJ1-2; the match to TRBD1 covers 9 bases. Germline CDR1 and CDR2: KGHSH and LQKENI. V lost 2 bases, J lost 7 bases, and 8 bases stayed unmatched. The CDR3 length is 15 residues. The CDR3 coding sequence is TGTGCCAGCTCACCATTTCCGGGACAGGGAGGTGGCTACACCTTC. Residues: CASSPFPGQGGGYTF.

A remark on this clone: Different DNA sequences within this sample yield the same CDR3. The chain combines TRBV3-1 (or the pseudogene TRBV3-2) with TRBJ2-3, with a weak D call TRBD2 (6 bases). The V and J ends lost 4 bases and 2 bases respectively, with 13 bases between them. Germline CDR1 is LGHDT and CDR2 is YNNKEL (reference sequence). CDR3 length: 15 amino acids. CDR3: CASSPLGGATDTQYF. Here the CDR3 DNA reads TGTGCCAGCAGCCCCCTGGGAGGAGCCACAGATACGCAGTATTTT.

The chain couples TRBV28 to TRBJ2-7, with D perhaps matching TRBD2 (5 bases). Germline V gives CDR1 MDHEN, CDR2 SYDVKM. This CDR3 has 13 residues. V dropped 1 base and J dropped 2 bases, with 6 bases sitting between them. The CDR3 nucleotides are TGTGCCAGCAGTTTATCGACTACCTACGAGCAGTACTTC. Its protein product is CASSLSTTYEQYF.

The V gene is TRBV27, the J gene TRBJ1-5; tentatively, D is TRBD1 (6 bases). The germline V gene has CDR1 MNHEY and CDR2 SMNVEV (reference sequence). V was cut by 2 bases and J by 2 bases, with 16 bases left in between. The CDR3 spans 17 residues. CDR3 region: CASSLKGGLGGNQPQHF. The CDR3 coding sequence is TGTGCCAGCAGTTTAAAGGGGGGGCTAGGGGGCAATCAGCCCCAGCATTTT.

Here the CDR3 DNA reads TGTGCTAGTAGCTCCGCTGGGGAGGGAGCAGATACGCAGTATTTT. This sequence encodes CASSSAGEGADTQYF. The J gene is TRBJ2-3, the V gene TRBV12-5; 7 bases align to TRBD2. Germline CDR1 is LGHNT and CDR2 is FRNRAP. The CDR3 totals 15 residues. After removal of 8 bases from V and 4 bases from J, the junction contained 12 bases not matched to a gene.

The rearrangement links TRBV24-1 to TRBJ1-3, with D perhaps matching TRBD1 (6 bases). This CDR3 has 14 amino acids. The V end was cut by 4 bases, the J end by 3 bases, with 9 bases between. From germline, CDR1 is KGHDR and CDR2 SFDVKD. As DNA, the CDR3 is TGTGCCACCAGTGAAGGGGACATTGGAAACACCATATATTTT. Translated: CATSEGDIGNTIYF.

A single count supports this clone. V is TRBV27 and J is TRBJ1-5; D ambiguous. Trimming pared 5 bases from V and 6 bases from J, leaving 11 bases between. This CDR3 is built from 13 residues. Germline V CDR1 and CDR2: MNHEY, SMNVEV (reference sequence). Here the CDR3 DNA reads TGTGCCAGCAGTCAGGCCGGGAGTCAGCCCCAGCATTTT. Translation gives CASSQAGSQPQHF.

The V gene is TRBV5-1, the J gene TRBJ1-1; 7 bases are shared with TRBD1. This CDR3 is built from 16 residues. CDR1 is SGHRS, CDR2 YFSETQ, per germline. Germline trimming cut 0 bases from V and 5 bases from J; bases unmatched to any gene: 10. The CDR3 region is CASSLASRQGPTEAFF. The CDR3 nucleotides are TGCGCCAGCAGCTTGGCCTCGAGACAGGGTCCGACTGAAGCTTTCTTT.

The chain combines TRBV28 with TRBJ1-2, with D unresolved. Trimming shortened V by 7 bases and J by 3 bases, and 15 bases separated the two germline ends. CDR1 is MDHEN and CDR2 is SYDVKM in the germline V gene. This CDR3 comprises 14 residues. The CDR3 here is CASTREGLDYGYTF. CDR3 bases: TGTGCCAGCACCCGGGAGGGCCTTGACTATGGCTACACCTTC.

A single count supports this clone. The rearrangement uses TRBV6-5 and TRBJ2-7, with D possibly TRBD2 on 5 matching bases. The CDR3 is 14 residues long. The ends were cut back, 10 bases at V and 3 bases at J, with 19 bases in the middle. From germline, CDR1 is MNHEY and CDR2 SVGAGI. The CDR3 region has the DNA TGTGCCACCAGAGGTCGAGGGCCCTTCTACGAGCAGTACTTC. Translated: CATRGRGPFYEQYF.

The table lists this clone with a count of one. J is TRBJ2-3 and V is TRBV3-1 (or the pseudogene TRBV3-2); 13 bases align to TRBD2. Trimming cost V 6 bases and J 4 bases; bases outside gene matches: 10. The CDR3 contains 17 residues. Germline CDR1 and CDR2: LGHDT and YNNKEL (reference sequence). In DNA, the CDR3 is TGTGCCAGCAGACATGGGGCACTAGCGGGAGGGCCAGATACGCAGTATTTT. It yields the protein CASRHGALAGGPDTQYF.

In nucleotides, the CDR3 is TGTGCCAGCAGCCCCTACGGTGGTACTAATGAAAAACTGTTTTTT. This translates into CASSPYGGTNEKLFF. The V call is TRBV9, the J call TRBJ1-4; no firm D call. Germline V gene lookup returns CDR1 SGDLS and CDR2 YYNGEE. V lost 4 bases and J lost 2, with 12 bases in between. The CDR3 runs to 15 residues.

This clone was recorded once. This rearrangement joins TRBV24-1 to TRBJ2-2; TRBD1 agrees at 10 bases. Germline V gene sequence: CDR1 KGHDR, CDR2 SFDVKD. CDR3 size: 13 residues. V gave up 11 bases and J gave up 7 bases; unmatched junction bases: 6. CDR3 sequence reads: CASGTGDIGELFF. The CDR3 DNA reads TGTGCCAGCGGGACAGGGGATATCGGGGAGCTGTTTTTT.

V is TRBV9 and J is TRBJ2-1; 7 bases match TRBD2. CDR1 is SGDLS, CDR2 YYNGEE, per germline. The CDR3 has 15 residues. After removal of 4 bases from V and 3 bases from J, the junction contained 7 bases not matched to a gene. The CDR3 region has the DNA TGTGCCAGCAGCTCTTCGGGAGGCAACTACAATGAGCAGTTCTTC. Its translation: CASSSSGGNYNEQFF.

The chain couples TRBV30 to TRBJ2-2; TRBD2 aligns across 9 bases. The length of the CDR3 is 15 residues. Germline CDR1 is GTSNPN and CDR2 is SVGIG (reference sequence). With V trimmed by 1 base and J by 7 bases, 7 bases remained unmatched. The CDR3 loop reads CAWSGPSGANGELFF. The DNA for the CDR3 is TGTGCCTGGAGTGGTCCTAGCGGGGCGAACGGGGAGCTGTTTTTT.

The CDR3 bases are TGTGCCAGCTCGGCACAGGGAGCTTCCGGCGGGGAGCTGTTTTTT. Amino acids: CASSAQGASGGELFF. This chain connects TRBV27 to TRBJ2-2; TRBD1 is a possible D gene (6 bases). Germline CDR1 reads MNHEY; CDR2 reads SMNVEV (reference sequence). The CDR3 consists of 15 residues. The V and J ends lost 8 bases and 7 bases respectively, with 20 bases between them.

The chain links TRBV5-1 to TRBJ2-5; tentative D call: TRBD2 (7 bases). Trimming removed 4 bases from V and 4 bases from J, with 14 bases in between. This CDR3 comprises 14 residues. The germline CDR1 and CDR2 sequences are SGHRS and YFSETQ. CDR3 nucleotide sequence: TGCGCCAGCAGCGAAGGACTAGGGGGAGAGACCCAGTACTTC. This encodes CASSEGLGGETQYF.

The rearrangement joins TRBV7-9 to TRBJ1-4; TRBD1 matches at 7 bases. Germline values: CDR1 SEHNR, CDR2 FQNEAQ (reference sequence). Trimming at V came to 5 bases and at J to 8 bases, leaving 8 bases not matched to a gene. This CDR3 is built from 14 residues. The CDR3 coding sequence is TGTGCCAGCAGCCAGACAGGGCCCCGGGAAAAACTGTTTTTT. Its protein is CASSQTGPREKLFF.

This clone is a singleton in its sample. The V call is TRBV27, the J call TRBJ1-5; unclear D gene. This CDR3 has 13 residues. Per germline, CDR1 MNHEY and CDR2 SMNVEV (reference sequence). Trimming left V 1 base short and J 5 bases short, with 6 bases between. In nucleotides, the CDR3 is TGTGCCAGCAGTTTATTCGGGGATCAGCCCCAGCATTTT. The encoded protein is CASSLFGDQPQHF.

V usage is TRBV30 and J usage is TRBJ1-5, with D maybe TRBD1 (6 bases). V was pared by 4 bases and J by 4 bases, with 11 bases between. The length of the CDR3 is 13 residues. Germline CDR1 GTSNPN, CDR2 SVGIG (reference sequence). CDR3 region: CAWTEGGNQPQHF. The CDR3 coding sequence is TGTGCCTGGACGGAGGGGGGGAATCAGCCCCAGCATTTT.

This sequence joins TRBV5-1 and TRBJ2-1; D not resolved. The CDR3 is made up of 11 amino acids. The germline V gene has CDR1 SGHRS and CDR2 YFSETQ. V dropped 7 bases and J dropped 5 bases, with 7 bases sitting between them. For the CDR3, the DNA is TGCGCCAGCCGAGAGGACAATGAGCAGTTCTTC. Translation gives CASREDNEQFF.

This chain connects TRBV7-6 to TRBJ2-2; a possible D gene is TRBD2 (6 bases). CDR1 is SGHVS and CDR2 is FNYEAQ in the germline V gene. The CDR3 covers 16 residues. V gave up 2 bases and J gave up 0 bases, with 10 bases separating them. The CDR3 here is CASSLSGGTNTGELFF. The CDR3 DNA is TGTGCCAGCAGCTTATCCGGGGGAACGAACACCGGGGAGCTGTTTTTT. The full variable domain, rest sourced from reference TRBV7-6 and TRBJ2-2, is GAGVSQSPRYKVTKRGQDVALRCDPISGHVSLYWYRQALGQGPEFLTYFNYEAQQDKSGLPNDRFSAERPEGSISTLTIQRTEQRDSAMYRCASSLSGGTNTGELFFGEGSRLTVL.

The CDR3 DNA follows: TGCGCCAGCAGCCAAGATTCCAGCGGGAGCTACAATGAGCAGTTCTTC. Translated, it gives CASSQDSSGSYNEQFF. The chain recombines TRBV4-3 with TRBJ2-1; 8 bases fit TRBD2. Germline V gene lookup returns CDR1 LGHNA and CDR2 YSLEER. Trimming cost V 0 bases and J 3 bases; bases outside gene matches: 4. CDR3 length: 16 residues.

With respect to this clone: Additional DNA sequences in this sample encode the identical CDR3. This chain connects TRBV6-5 to TRBJ2-7, with D maybe TRBD2 (5 bases). Germline V gene lookup returns CDR1 MNHEY and CDR2 SVGAGI. The CDR3 is made up of 12 amino acids. Trimming took 0 bases from V and 7 from J, leaving 7 bases between them. CDR3 coding DNA: TGTGCCAGCAGTTACTCCGGCGGGGAGCAGTACTTC. It encodes CASSYSGGEQYF.

The chain uses TRBV7-9 and TRBJ1-2, with 7 bases aligning to TRBD1. The CDR3 is made up of 15 amino acids. J gave up 4 bases and V 2 bases, and 7 bases lay outside the gene matches. Germline CDR1 is SEHNR and CDR2 is FQNEAQ (reference sequence). DNA of the CDR3: TGTGCCAGCAGCTTAACAGGGGCCCACATCTATGGCTACACCTTC. The encoded protein is CASSLTGAHIYGYTF.